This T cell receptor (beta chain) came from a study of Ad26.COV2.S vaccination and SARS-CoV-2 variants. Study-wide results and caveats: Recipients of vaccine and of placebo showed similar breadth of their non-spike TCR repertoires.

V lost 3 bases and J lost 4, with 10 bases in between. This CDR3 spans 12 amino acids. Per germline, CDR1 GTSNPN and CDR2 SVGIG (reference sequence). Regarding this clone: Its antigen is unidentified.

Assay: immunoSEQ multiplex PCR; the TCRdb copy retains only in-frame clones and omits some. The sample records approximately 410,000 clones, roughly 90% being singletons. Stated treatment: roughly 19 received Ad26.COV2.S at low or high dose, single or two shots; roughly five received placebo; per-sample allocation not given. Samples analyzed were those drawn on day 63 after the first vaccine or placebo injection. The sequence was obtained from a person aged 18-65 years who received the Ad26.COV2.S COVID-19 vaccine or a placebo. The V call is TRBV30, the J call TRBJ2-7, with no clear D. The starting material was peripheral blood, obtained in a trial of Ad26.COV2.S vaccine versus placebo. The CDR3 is CAWSHSSYEQYF. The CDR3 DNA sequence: TGTGCCTGGAGCCACAGTTCATACGAGCAGTACTTC.